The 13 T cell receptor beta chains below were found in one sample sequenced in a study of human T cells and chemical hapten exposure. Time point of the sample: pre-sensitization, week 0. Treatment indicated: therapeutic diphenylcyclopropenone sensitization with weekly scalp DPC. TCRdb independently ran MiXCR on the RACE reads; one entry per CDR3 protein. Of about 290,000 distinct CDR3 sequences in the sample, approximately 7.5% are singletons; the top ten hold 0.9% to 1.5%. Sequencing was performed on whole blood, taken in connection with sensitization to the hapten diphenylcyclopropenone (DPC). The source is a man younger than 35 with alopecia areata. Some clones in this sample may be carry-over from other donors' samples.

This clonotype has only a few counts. DNA for the CDR3: TGTGCCAGCAGCGCACCGGGACAAATCAACACCGGGGAGCTGTTTTTT. Translated, it gives CASSAPGQINTGELFF. The J gene is TRBJ2-2, the V gene TRBV9; maybe TRBD1 (6 bases). CDR1 is SGDLS, CDR2 YYNGEE, per germline. V lost 3 bases and J lost 2, with 14 bases in between. There are 16 residues in the CDR3.

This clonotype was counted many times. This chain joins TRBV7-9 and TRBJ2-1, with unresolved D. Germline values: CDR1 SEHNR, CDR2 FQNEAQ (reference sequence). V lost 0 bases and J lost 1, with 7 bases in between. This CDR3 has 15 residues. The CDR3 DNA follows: TGTGCCAGCAGCTTAGCTTTCGGTTCCTACAATGAGCAGTTCTTC. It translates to CASSLAFGSYNEQFF.

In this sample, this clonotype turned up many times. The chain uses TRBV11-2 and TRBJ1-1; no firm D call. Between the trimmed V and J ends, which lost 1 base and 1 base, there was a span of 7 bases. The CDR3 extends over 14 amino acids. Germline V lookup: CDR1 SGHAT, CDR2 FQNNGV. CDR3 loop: CASSLVRPNTEAFF. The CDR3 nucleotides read TGTGCCAGCAGCTTAGTCCGCCCGAACACTGAAGCTTTCTTT. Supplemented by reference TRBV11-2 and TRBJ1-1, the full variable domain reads EAGVAQSPRYKIIEKRQSVAFWCNPISGHATLYWYQQILGQGPKLLIQFQNNGVVDDSQLPKDRFSAERLKGVDSTLKIQPAKLEDSAVYLCASSLVRPNTEAFFGQGTRLTVV.

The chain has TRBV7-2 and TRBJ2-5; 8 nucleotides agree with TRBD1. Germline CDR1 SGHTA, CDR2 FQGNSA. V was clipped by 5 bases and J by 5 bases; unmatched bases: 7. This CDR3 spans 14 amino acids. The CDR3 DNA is TGTGCCAGCAGCGTGCAGGGGGCAAGTGAGACCCAGTACTTC. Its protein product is CASSVQGASETQYF.

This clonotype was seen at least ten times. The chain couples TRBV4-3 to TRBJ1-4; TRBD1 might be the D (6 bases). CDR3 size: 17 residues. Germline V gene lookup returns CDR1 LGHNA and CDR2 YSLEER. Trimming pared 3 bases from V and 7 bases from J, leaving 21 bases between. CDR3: CASSQGDTFLNGEKLFF. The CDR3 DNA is TGCGCCAGCAGCCAGGGGGACACTTTTTTAAATGGTGAAAAACTGTTTTTT.

CDR3 sequence reads: CASSSTGEETQYF. The DNA for the CDR3 is TGTGCCAGCAGTTCGACAGGGGAGGAGACCCAGTACTTC. The chain recombines TRBV12-3 or TRBV12-4 with TRBJ2-5; 8 bases are shared with TRBD1. The CDR3 consists of 13 residues. The V and J ends lost 4 bases and 5 bases, in that order; junction bases with no gene match: 3.

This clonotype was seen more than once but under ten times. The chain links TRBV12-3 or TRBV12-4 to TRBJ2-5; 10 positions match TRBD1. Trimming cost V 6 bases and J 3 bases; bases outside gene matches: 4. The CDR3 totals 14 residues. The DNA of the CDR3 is TGTGCCAGCAGCAGGGACAGGGGAGAAGAGACCCAGTACTTC. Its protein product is CASSRDRGEETQYF.

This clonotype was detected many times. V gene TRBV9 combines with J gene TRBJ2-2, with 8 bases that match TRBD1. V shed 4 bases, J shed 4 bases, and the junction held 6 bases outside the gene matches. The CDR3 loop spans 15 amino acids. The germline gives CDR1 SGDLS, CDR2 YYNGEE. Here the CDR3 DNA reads TGTGCCAGCAGCCAGACGGACAGGGTCACCGGGGAGCTGTTTTTT. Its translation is CASSQTDRVTGELFF. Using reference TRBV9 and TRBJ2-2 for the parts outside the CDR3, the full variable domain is DSGVTQTPKHLITATGQRVTLRCSPRSGDLSVYWYQQSLDQGLQFLIQYYNGEERAKGNILERFSAQQFPDLHSELNLSSLELGDSALYFCASSQTDRVTGELFFGEGSRLTVL.

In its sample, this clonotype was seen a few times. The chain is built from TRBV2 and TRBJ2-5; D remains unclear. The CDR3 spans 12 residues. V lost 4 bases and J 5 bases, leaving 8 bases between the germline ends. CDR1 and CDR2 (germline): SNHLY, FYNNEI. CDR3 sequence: CASSASRETQYF. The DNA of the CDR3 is TGTGCCAGCAGTGCAAGTCGGGAGACCCAGTACTTC.

DNA for the CDR3: TGTGCCAGCAGTCCCATTAACAGGGATCCGGGGGAGCTGTTTTTT. Protein product: CASSPINRDPGELFF. This chain joins TRBV6-6 and TRBJ2-2; D perhaps matches TRBD1 (6 bases). The CDR3 sequence is 15 residues long. Per the germline V gene, CDR1 is MNHNY and CDR2 is SVGAGI (reference sequence). V lost 5 bases and J lost 8, with 18 bases in between.

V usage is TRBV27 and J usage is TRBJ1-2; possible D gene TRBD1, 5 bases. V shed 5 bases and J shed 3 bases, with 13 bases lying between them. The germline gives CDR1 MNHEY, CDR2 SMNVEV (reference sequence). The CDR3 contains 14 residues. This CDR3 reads CASSPLGRHYGYTF. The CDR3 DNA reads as TGTGCCAGCAGTCCCTTGGGACGGCACTATGGCTACACCTTC.

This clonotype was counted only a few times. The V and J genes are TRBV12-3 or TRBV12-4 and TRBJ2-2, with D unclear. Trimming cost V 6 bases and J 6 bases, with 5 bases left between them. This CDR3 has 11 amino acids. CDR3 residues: CASSPSGELFF. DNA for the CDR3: TGTGCCAGCAGCCCTTCCGGGGAGCTGTTTTTT.

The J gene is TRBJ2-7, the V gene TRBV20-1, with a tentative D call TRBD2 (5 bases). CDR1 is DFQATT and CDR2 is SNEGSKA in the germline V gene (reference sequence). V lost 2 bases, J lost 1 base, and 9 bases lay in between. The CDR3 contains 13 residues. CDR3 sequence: CSARLWTSYEQYF. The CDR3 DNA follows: TGCAGTGCTAGATTGTGGACTTCCTACGAGCAGTACTTC.